Listed here are 25 T cell receptor beta chains from one sample, sequenced in a study of CD8 T cells in Susac syndrome. With random hexamers, 0.5 to 1 ug RNA was reverse transcribed. MiXCR, run by TCRdb on the immunoSEQ multiplex PCR reads, gives a single entry per CDR3 protein. The sample includes 140,000 to 150,000 distinct CDR3 sequences, around 96% seen only once; the top ten take over 0.095%. The sequenced sample consisted of CD4+ T cells from PBMCs. Receptors originate from a human donor with multiple sclerosis.

This clonotype appeared once. The V gene is TRBV7-3, the J gene TRBJ2-3; 12 bases are shared with TRBD2. Germline CDR1 SGHTA, CDR2 FQGTGA. V was pared by 4 bases and J by 4 bases, with 3 bases of the junction left unmatched. This CDR3 is built from 15 residues. This CDR3 is CASSSGLAGPDTQYF. The CDR3 DNA is TGTGCCAGCAGCTCCGGACTAGCGGGGCCAGATACGCAGTATTTT.

The chain recombines TRBV20-1 with TRBJ2-3; TRBD2 aligns across 15 bases. In germline, CDR1 is DFQATT, CDR2 SNEGSKA (reference sequence). This CDR3 has 18 amino acids. With 5 bases clipped from V and 3 bases from J, the junction kept 12 bases outside the gene matches. The DNA of the CDR3 is TGCAGTGCTTACCCCTTGCGGACTAGCGGGGGGGCTACAGATACGCAGTATTTT. Amino acids: CSAYPLRTSGGATDTQYF.

The V and J genes are TRBV14 and TRBJ2-1, with D possibly matching TRBD2 (7 bases). V shed 8 bases and J shed 9 bases, with 20 bases lying between them. CDR3 length: 14 residues. From germline, CDR1 is SGHDN and CDR2 FVKESK. This CDR3 is CASQLGGGPVEQFF. In DNA form, the CDR3 reads TGTGCCAGCCAGCTAGGGGGAGGGCCGGTTGAGCAGTTCTTC.

The chain joins TRBV18 to TRBJ2-5, with 9 bases matching TRBD1. With 4 bases clipped from V and 5 bases from J, the junction kept 5 bases outside the gene matches. This CDR3 spans 14 amino acids. CDR1 and CDR2 from the germline V gene are KGHSH and LQKENI. The CDR3, as DNA: TGTGCCAGCTCACAGGGACAGGGTATGGAGACCCAGTACTTC. This encodes CASSQGQGMETQYF.

The J gene is TRBJ2-7, the V gene TRBV23-1, with a weak D call TRBD2 (6 bases). TRBV23-1 is an ORF, and what it does is uncertain. With 0 bases removed from V and 13 bases from J, the gap between germline ends came to 13 bases. The CDR3 contains 12 residues. In DNA, the CDR3 is TGCGCCAGCAGTCAATCCCAGGGAGGAGGTTACTTC. Translating gives CASSQSQGGGYF.

The chain uses TRBV7-9 and TRBJ2-6; D could derive from TRBD1 or TRBD2 (5 bases each). CDR1 SEHNR and CDR2 FQNEAQ come from the germline V gene (reference sequence). V was clipped by 1 base and J by 1 base, with 8 bases between them. This CDR3 contains 16 residues. The CDR3 bases are TGTGCCAGCAGCTTAGGGGGGAGTTCTGGGGCCAACGTCCTGACTTTC. Translating gives CASSLGGSSGANVLTF. Drawing the rest from reference TRBV7-9 and TRBJ2-6, the complete variable domain is DTGVSQNPRHKITKRGQNVTFRCDPISEHNRLYWYRQTLGQGPEFLTYFQNEAQLEKSRLLSDRFSAERPKGSFSTLEIQRTEQGDSAMYLCASSLGGSSGANVLTFGAGSRLTVL.

V gene TRBV3-1 combines with J gene TRBJ2-7; 9 bases agree with TRBD2. This CDR3 region has 15 residues. The V and J ends lost 2 bases and 9 bases, in that order; junction bases with no gene match: 11. The V gene's germline CDR1 is LGHDT and CDR2 YNNKEL (reference sequence). CDR3 bases: TGTGCCAGCAGCCAAATAGCGGGAGCTGGTGCGGGGCAGTACTTC. Protein product: CASSQIAGAGAGQYF.

V usage is TRBV20-1 and J usage is TRBJ1-2; 9 bases align to TRBD1. Germline CDR1 DFQATT, CDR2 SNEGSKA (reference sequence). CDR3 length: 14 amino acids. Trimming took 1 base from V and 8 from J; bases not matched to a gene: 8. CDR3 sequence: CSARVGTGFFGYTF. CDR3 DNA: TGCAGTGCTAGAGTAGGGACAGGGTTTTTCGGCTACACCTTC.

The V call is TRBV20-1, the J call TRBJ1-2, with TRBD1 matching over 7 bases. V gave up 2 bases and J gave up 2 bases; unmatched junction bases: 8. The germline V gene has CDR1 DFQATT and CDR2 SNEGSKA (reference sequence). The CDR3 spans 15 residues. CDR3 loop: CSARPRGGQNYGYTF. CDR3 DNA sequence: TGCAGTGCTAGACCCCGGGGGGGACAGAACTATGGCTACACCTTC.

The gene calls are TRBV29-1 and TRBJ2-1; TRBD2 might be the D (6 bases). Germline V gives CDR1 SQVTM, CDR2 ANQGSEA. V lost 4 bases to trimming and J lost 6 bases, with 10 bases between them. There are 12 residues in the CDR3. The CDR3: CSVVSGVNEQFF. The CDR3 nucleotides read TGCAGCGTTGTTTCGGGGGTCAATGAGCAGTTCTTC.

The chain recombines TRBV30 with TRBJ2-7; D call uncertain. In germline, CDR1 is GTSNPN, CDR2 SVGIG (reference sequence). V lost 0 bases and J lost 5, with 11 bases in between. The CDR3 contains 13 residues. For the CDR3, the DNA is TGTGCCTGGAGTGTACTCAGGTGGGACGAGCAGTACTTC. Protein product: CAWSVLRWDEQYF. The complete variable domain, with remaining parts taken from reference TRBV30 and TRBJ2-7, reads SQTIHQWPATLVQPVGSPLSLECTVEGTSNPNLYWYRQAAGRGLQLLFYSVGIGQISSEVPQNLSASRPQDRQFILSSKKLLLSDSGFYLCAWSVLRWDEQYFGPGTRLTVT.

The gene calls are TRBV2 and TRBJ1-2; unclear D gene. The CDR3 consists of 14 residues. Germline values: CDR1 SNHLY, CDR2 FYNNEI. Trimming removed 7 bases at V and 8 bases at J, with 20 bases between. The CDR3 DNA reads TGTGCCAGCACCGTCAGGCGATACCCTGGGGGCTACACCTTC. Its protein is CASTVRRYPGGYTF. Variable domain in full (rest from reference TRBV2 and TRBJ1-2): EPEVTQTPSHQVTQMGQEVILRCVPISNHLYFYWYRQILGQKVEFLVSFYNNEISEKSEIFDDQFSVERPDGSNFTLKIRSTKLEDSAMYFCASTVRRYPGGYTFGSGTRLTVV.

This chain uses TRBV9 with TRBJ1-1, with 9 bases matching TRBD1. The J segment lost 5 bases and the V segment lost 4 bases, leaving 9 bases of the junction unmatched. The CDR3 spans 15 residues. Germline assignment: CDR1 SGDLS and CDR2 YYNGEE. CDR3 coding DNA: TGTGCCAGCAGCCCCCACAGGGGGCGAGGGACTGAAGCTTTCTTT. Protein product: CASSPHRGRGTEAFF.

Only one count was recorded for this clonotype. The chain couples TRBV12-3 or TRBV12-4 to TRBJ2-1; 15 bases align to TRBD2. The CDR3 extends over 17 amino acids. With V trimmed by 7 bases and J by 3 bases, 7 bases remained unmatched. The DNA for the CDR3 is TGTGCCAGCACTCCAAGGGGACTAGCGGGGGGCTACAATGAGCAGTTCTTC. Amino acids: CASTPRGLAGGYNEQFF.

The chain carries TRBV18 and TRBJ2-2; D may be TRBD2 (5 bases). V lost 1 base to trimming and J lost 1 base, with 16 bases between them. The CDR3 is made up of 18 amino acids. CDR1 and CDR2 (germline): KGHSH, LQKENI. CDR3 in amino acids: CASSPLPGNSLNTGELFF. CDR3 nucleotides: TGTGCCAGCTCACCACTCCCCGGGAACAGCCTGAACACCGGGGAGCTGTTTTTT.

This clonotype occurred once. The chain recombines TRBV6-6 with TRBJ2-3, with 10 bases lining up with TRBD1. V lost 6 bases and J lost 5; bases outside the gene matches: 8. The CDR3 loop spans 15 amino acids. Germline V gives CDR1 MNHNY, CDR2 SVGAGI (reference sequence). CDR3 bases: TGTGCCAGCAGAGGACAGGGGGTCATTAAAGATACGCAGTATTTT. Its translation: CASRGQGVIKDTQYF.

The rearrangement joins TRBV28 to TRBJ2-6, with 8 bases aligning to TRBD1. This CDR3 is built from 20 residues. The V gene's germline CDR1 is MDHEN and CDR2 SYDVKM. V was clipped by 7 bases and J by 0 bases; unmatched bases: 17. In DNA, the CDR3 is TGTGCCAGCAAGACCGGCCTCGGGGACAGGTACGTCTCTGGGGCCAACGTCCTGACTTTC. Its translation is CASKTGLGDRYVSGANVLTF.

J is TRBJ2-1 and V is TRBV30; 11 bases agree with TRBD2. The germline V gene has CDR1 GTSNPN and CDR2 SVGIG (reference sequence). Trimming removed 3 bases from V and 2 bases from J; junction bases left unmatched: 6. The CDR3 has 16 amino acids. CDR3 region: CAWSRSGGAAYNEQFF. The CDR3 nucleotides are TGTGCCTGGAGCCGTAGCGGGGGGGCCGCCTACAATGAGCAGTTCTTC.

The chain has TRBV5-1 and TRBJ2-3; D is uncertain. This CDR3 has 13 amino acids. V dropped 6 bases and J dropped 1 base, with 9 bases sitting between them. Germline V lookup: CDR1 SGHRS, CDR2 YFSETQ. The CDR3 spells CASTLARTDTQYF. CDR3 sequence (DNA): TGCGCCAGCACCCTGGCCCGCACAGATACGCAGTATTTT.

The V call is TRBV3-1, the J call TRBJ2-7; D is undetermined. V was pared by 3 bases and J by 2 bases, with 14 bases between. The CDR3 extends over 15 amino acids. Germline V gene lookup returns CDR1 LGHDT and CDR2 YNNKEL (reference sequence). CDR3 sequence: CASSQGGIPTYEQYF. Written as DNA, the CDR3 is TGTGCCAGCAGCCAGGGCGGAATCCCTACCTACGAGCAGTACTTC.

The DNA for the CDR3 is TGTGCCAGCAGTCCCCAGAAGACCCAGTACTTC. Protein product: CASSPQKTQYF. The chain couples TRBV2 to TRBJ2-5; no clear D. Trimming shortened V by 5 bases and J by 6 bases, and 7 bases separated the two germline ends. CDR1 is SNHLY, CDR2 FYNNEI, per germline. The CDR3 length is 11 residues.

This chain joins TRBV19 and TRBJ2-2; 12 bases are shared with TRBD2. Germline CDR1 is LNHDA and CDR2 is SQIVND (reference sequence). The CDR3 is made up of 16 amino acids. Trimming cost V 2 bases and J 8 bases; bases outside gene matches: 6. CDR3 amino acids: CASSIILAGGTGELFF. DNA of the CDR3: TGTGCCAGTAGTATAATCCTAGCGGGAGGGACAGGGGAGCTGTTTTTT.

The genes are TRBV5-6 and TRBJ1-2; unclear D gene. The CDR3 covers 16 residues. The V gene lost 3 bases and the J gene lost 2 bases, with 17 bases spanning the gap. In germline, CDR1 is SGHDT, CDR2 YYEEEE. The CDR3 loop is CASSSASGGPNYGYTF. The DNA of the CDR3 is TGTGCCAGCAGCTCTGCCTCGGGAGGCCCCAACTATGGCTACACCTTC.

This chain joins TRBV13 and TRBJ2-7, with 11 bases fitting TRBD1. CDR3 length: 15 residues. Germline lookup yields CDR1 PRHDT and CDR2 FYEKMQ (reference sequence). V dropped 1 base and J dropped 4; count of bases not matched to a gene: 3. The CDR3 bases are TGTGCCAGCAGCTTAGAAGGGACAGGGGGGTACGAGCAGTACTTC. Translating it yields CASSLEGTGGYEQYF.

The chain has TRBV18 and TRBJ2-1; D may correspond to TRBD1 or TRBD2 (6 bases each). Trimming pared 4 bases from V and 4 bases from J, leaving 17 bases between. This CDR3 is 16 amino acids long. From germline, CDR1 is KGHSH and CDR2 LQKENI. As DNA, the CDR3 is TGTGCCAGCTCACTAAAGGGGGTTAGCGGATACAATGAGCAGTTCTTC. It is translated as CASSLKGVSGYNEQFF.